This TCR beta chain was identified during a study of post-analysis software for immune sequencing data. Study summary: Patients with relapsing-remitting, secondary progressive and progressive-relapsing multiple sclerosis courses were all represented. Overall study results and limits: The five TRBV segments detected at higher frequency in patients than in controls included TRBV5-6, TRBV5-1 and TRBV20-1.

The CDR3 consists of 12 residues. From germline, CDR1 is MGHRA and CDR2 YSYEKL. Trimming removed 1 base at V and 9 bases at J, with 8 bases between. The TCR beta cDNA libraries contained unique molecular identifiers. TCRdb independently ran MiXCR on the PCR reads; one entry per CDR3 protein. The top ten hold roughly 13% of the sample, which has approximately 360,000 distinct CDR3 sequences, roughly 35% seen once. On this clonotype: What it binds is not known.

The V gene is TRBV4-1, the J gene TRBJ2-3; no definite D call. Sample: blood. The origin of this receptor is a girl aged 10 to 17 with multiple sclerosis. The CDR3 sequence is CASSQVESTQYF. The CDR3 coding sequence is TGCGCCAGCAGCCAAGTGGAATCCACGCAGTATTTT.